This record looks at one T cell receptor beta chain sequence and its context. Germline CDR1 reads SGHRS; CDR2 reads YFSETQ. This CDR3 spans 14 amino acids. The junction had 12 bases not matched to a gene; V was cut back by 6 bases and J by 8 bases. The authors' processing: Amplification from reference gene primers served as the basis for estimated nucleated cell counts. Clones were sequenced by immunoSEQ multiplex PCR, and TCRdb holds only the in-frame ones, with some missing. V and J calls plus clone size are reproduced from that table; the DNA served to infer D and trimming. The data hold about 65,000 clones, with 90% observed a single time. This specimen belongs to a study of blood T cell repertoires in COVID-19. Study-wide context: Donors in the United States, Italy and Spain gave samples during acute or convalescent COVID-19. PBMCs, B-cell-depleted T cells, or T cells were the source of the cDNA or gDNA that made up the material.

Material for sequencing was peripheral blood. This TCR was recovered from a man aged 60 to 75 with acute or convalescent COVID-19. The rearrangement joins TRBV5-1 to TRBJ1-1; 8 bases map to TRBD1. The CDR3 protein is CASTLLGQGGEAFF. In DNA form, the CDR3 reads TGCGCCAGCACCCTACTCGGACAGGGAGGGGAAGCTTTCTTT.